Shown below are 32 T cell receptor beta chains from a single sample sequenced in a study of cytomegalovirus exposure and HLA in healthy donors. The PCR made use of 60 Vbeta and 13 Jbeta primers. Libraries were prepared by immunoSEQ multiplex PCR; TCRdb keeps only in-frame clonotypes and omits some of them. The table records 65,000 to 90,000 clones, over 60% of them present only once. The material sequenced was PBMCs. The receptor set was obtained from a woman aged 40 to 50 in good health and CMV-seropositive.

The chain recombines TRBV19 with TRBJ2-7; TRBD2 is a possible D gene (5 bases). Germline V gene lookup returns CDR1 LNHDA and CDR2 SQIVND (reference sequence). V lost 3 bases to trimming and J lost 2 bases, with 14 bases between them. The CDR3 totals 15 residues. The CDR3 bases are TGTGCCAGTAGTATCGGGATGACGGGAACCTACGAGCAGTACTTC. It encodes CASSIGMTGTYEQYF. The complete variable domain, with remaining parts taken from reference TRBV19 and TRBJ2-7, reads DGGITQSPKYLFRKEGQNVTLSCEQNLNHDAMYWYRQDPGQGLRLIYYSQIVNDFQKGDIAEGYSVSREKKESFPLTVTSAQKNPTAFYLCASSIGMTGTYEQYFGPGTRLTVT.

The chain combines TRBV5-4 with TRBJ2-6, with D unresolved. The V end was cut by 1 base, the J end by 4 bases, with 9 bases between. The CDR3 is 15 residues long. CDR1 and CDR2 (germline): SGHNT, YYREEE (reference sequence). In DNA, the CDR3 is TGTGCCAGCAGCTTGCCGCTCAGGGGGGCCAACGTCCTGACTTTC. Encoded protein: CASSLPLRGANVLTF.

The CDR3 protein is CAWRGIRTSGRTDTQYF. DNA of the CDR3: TGTGCCTGGAGGGGGATTCGGACTAGCGGGCGCACAGATACGCAGTATTTT. This chain uses TRBV30 with TRBJ2-3; 11 bases line up with TRBD2. The germline V gene has CDR1 GTSNPN and CDR2 SVGIG (reference sequence). V was pared by 3 bases and J by 1 base, with 9 bases of the junction left unmatched. CDR3 length: 17 amino acids.

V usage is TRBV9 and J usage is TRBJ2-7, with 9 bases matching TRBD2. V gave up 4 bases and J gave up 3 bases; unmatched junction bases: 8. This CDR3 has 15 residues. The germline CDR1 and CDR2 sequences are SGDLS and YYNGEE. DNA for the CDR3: TGTGCCAGCAGCTTGACTAGCGGCTCTGTCTACGAGCAGTACTTC. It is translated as CASSLTSGSVYEQYF.

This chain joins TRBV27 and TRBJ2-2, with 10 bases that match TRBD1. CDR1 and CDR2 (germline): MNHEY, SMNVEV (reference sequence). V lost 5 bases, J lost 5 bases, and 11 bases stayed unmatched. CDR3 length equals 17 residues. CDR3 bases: TGTGCCAGCAGTCCCTCTCCGGACAGGGGGGTTACCGGGGAGCTGTTTTTT. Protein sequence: CASSPSPDRGVTGELFF.

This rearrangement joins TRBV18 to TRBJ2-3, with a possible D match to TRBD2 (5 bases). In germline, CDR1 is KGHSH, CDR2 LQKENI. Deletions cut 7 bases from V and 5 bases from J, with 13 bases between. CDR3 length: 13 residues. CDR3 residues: CASLWAGEDTQYF. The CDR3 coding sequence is TGTGCCAGCTTGTGGGCGGGTGAAGATACGCAGTATTTT.

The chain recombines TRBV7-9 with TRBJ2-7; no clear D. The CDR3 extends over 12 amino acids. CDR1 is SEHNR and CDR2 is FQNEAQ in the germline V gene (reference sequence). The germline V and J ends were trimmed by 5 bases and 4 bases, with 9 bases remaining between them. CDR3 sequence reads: CASSPQVYEQYF. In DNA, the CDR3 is TGTGCCAGCAGCCCGCAGGTGTACGAGCAGTACTTC.

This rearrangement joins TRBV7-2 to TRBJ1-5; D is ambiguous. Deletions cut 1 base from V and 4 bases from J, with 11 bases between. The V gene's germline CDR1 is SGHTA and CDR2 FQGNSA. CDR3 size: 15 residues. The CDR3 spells CASSLDPTGNQPQHF. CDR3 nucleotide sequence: TGTGCCAGCAGCTTAGACCCAACCGGGAATCAGCCCCAGCATTTT. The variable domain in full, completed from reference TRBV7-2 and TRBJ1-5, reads GAGVSQSPSNKVTEKGKDVELRCDPISGHTALYWYRQSLGQGLEFLIYFQGNSAPDKSGLPSDRFSAERTGGSVSTLTIQRTQQEDSAVYLCASSLDPTGNQPQHFGDGTRLSIL.

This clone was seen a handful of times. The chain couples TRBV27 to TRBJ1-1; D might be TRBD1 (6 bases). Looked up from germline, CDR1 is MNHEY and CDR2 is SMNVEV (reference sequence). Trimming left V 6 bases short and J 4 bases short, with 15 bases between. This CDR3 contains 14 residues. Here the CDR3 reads CASRATRGSTEAFF. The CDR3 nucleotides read TGTGCCAGCAGAGCGACAAGGGGGTCCACTGAAGCTTTCTTT.

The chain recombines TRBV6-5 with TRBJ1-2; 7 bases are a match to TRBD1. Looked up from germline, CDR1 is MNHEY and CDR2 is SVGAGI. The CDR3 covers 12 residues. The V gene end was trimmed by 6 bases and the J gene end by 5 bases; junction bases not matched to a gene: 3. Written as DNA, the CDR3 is TGTGCCAGCAGACGACAGGGTTATGGCTACACCTTC. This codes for CASRRQGYGYTF.

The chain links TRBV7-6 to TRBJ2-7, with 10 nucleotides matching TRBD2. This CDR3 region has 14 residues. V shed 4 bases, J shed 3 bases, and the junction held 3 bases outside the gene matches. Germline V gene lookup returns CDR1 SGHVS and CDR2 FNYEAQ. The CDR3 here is CASSYLAGVYEQYF. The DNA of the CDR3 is TGTGCCAGCAGCTATCTAGCGGGAGTCTACGAGCAGTACTTC.

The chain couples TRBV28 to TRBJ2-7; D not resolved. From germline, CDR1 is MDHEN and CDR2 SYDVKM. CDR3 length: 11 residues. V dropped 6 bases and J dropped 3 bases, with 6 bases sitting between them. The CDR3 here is CASRANYEQYF. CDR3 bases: TGTGCCAGCAGGGCCAACTACGAGCAGTACTTC. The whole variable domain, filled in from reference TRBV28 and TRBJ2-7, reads DVKVTQSSRYLVKRTGEKVFLECVQDMDHENMFWYRQDPGLGLRLIYFSYDVKMKEKGDIPEGYSVSREKKERFSLILESASTNQTSMYLCASRANYEQYFGPGTRLTVT.

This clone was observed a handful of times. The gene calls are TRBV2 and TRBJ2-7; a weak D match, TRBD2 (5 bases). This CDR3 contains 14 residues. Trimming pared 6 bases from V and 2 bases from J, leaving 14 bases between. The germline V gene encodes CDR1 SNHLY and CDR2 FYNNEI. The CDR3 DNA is TGTGCCAGCAGCTTAGGAGGAGGACCCTACGAGCAGTACTTC. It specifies CASSLGGGPYEQYF.

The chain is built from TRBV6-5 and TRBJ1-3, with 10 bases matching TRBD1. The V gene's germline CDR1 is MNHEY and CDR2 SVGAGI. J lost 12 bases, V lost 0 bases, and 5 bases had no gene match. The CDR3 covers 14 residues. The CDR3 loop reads CASSYSGGTGDIYF. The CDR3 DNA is TGTGCCAGCAGTTACTCCGGCGGGACAGGGGACATATATTTT.

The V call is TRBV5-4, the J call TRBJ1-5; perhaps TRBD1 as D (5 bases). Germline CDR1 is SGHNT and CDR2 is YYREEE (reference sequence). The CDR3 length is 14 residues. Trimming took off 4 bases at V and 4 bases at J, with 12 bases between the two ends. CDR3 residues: CASSRGGANQPQHF. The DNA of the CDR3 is TGTGCCAGCAGCCGCGGGGGAGCTAATCAGCCCCAGCATTTT.

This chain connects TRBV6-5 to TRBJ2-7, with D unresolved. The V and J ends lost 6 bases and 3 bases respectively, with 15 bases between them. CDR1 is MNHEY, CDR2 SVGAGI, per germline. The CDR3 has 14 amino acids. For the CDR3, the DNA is TGTGCCAGCAGCGACCCCCGACAAGTCTACGAGCAGTACTTC. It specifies CASSDPRQVYEQYF.

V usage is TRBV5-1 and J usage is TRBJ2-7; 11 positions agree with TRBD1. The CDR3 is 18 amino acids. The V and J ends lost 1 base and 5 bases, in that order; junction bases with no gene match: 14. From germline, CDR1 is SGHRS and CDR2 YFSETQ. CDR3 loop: CASSLWGQGEIRVHEQYF. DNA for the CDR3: TGCGCCAGCAGCTTGTGGGGACAGGGGGAGATAAGGGTCCACGAGCAGTACTTC.

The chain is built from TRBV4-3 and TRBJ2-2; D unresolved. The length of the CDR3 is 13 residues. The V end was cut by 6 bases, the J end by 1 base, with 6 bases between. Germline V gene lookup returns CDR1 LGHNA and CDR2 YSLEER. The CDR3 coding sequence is TGCGCCAGCAGATCAGGGAACACCGGGGAGCTGTTTTTT. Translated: CASRSGNTGELFF.

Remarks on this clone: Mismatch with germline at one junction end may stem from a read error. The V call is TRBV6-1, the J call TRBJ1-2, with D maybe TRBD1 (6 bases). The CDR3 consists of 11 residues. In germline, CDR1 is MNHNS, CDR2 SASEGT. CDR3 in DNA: TGTGCAAGCACCGACAGGCTGGGCTACACCTTC. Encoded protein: CASTDRLGYTF.

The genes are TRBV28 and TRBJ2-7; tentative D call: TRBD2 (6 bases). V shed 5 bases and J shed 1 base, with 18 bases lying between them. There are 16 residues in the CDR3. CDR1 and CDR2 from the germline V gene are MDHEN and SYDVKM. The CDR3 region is CASSVPLASRSYEQYF. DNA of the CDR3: TGTGCCAGCAGTGTCCCGCTAGCGTCTCGGTCCTACGAGCAGTACTTC.

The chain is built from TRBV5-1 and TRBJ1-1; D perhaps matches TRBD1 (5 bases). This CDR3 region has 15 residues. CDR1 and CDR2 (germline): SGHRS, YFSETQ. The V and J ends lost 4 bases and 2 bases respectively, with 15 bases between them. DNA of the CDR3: TGCGCCAGCAGCCGGGAAGCGGGGACTAACACTGAAGCTTTCTTT. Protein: CASSREAGTNTEAFF. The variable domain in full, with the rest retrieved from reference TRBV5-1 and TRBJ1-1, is KAGVTQTPRYLIKTRGQQVTLSCSPISGHRSVSWYQQTPGQGLQFLFEYFSETQRNKGNFPGRFSGRQFSNSRSEMNVSTLELGDSALYLCASSREAGTNTEAFFGQGTRLTVV.

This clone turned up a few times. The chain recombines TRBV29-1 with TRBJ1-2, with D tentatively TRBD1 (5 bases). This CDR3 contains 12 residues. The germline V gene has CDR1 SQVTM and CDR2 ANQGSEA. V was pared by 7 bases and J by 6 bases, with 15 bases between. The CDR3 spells CSARGGIHGYTF. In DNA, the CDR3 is TGCAGCGCCCGCGGGGGGATCCATGGCTACACCTTC.

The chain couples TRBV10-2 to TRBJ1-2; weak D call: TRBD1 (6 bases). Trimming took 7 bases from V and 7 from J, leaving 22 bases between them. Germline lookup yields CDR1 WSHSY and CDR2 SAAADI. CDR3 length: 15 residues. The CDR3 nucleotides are TGCGCCAGCACCCCCGTTGGGGGCGAGGCGGGTGGCTACACCTTC. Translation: CASTPVGGEAGGYTF.

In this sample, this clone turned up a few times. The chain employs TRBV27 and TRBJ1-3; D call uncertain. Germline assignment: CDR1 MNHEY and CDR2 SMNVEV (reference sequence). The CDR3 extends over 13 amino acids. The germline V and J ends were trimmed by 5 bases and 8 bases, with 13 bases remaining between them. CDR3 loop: CASSPRGGYTIYF. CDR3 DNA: TGTGCCAGCAGTCCCCGAGGAGGCTACACCATATATTTT.

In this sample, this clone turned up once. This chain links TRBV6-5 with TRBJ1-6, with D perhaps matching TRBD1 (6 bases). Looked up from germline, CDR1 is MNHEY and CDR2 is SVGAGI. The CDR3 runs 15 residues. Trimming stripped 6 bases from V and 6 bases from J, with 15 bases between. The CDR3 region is CASSTTGTRNSPLHF. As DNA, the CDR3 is TGTGCCAGCAGCACCACCGGGACACGTAATTCACCCCTCCACTTT.

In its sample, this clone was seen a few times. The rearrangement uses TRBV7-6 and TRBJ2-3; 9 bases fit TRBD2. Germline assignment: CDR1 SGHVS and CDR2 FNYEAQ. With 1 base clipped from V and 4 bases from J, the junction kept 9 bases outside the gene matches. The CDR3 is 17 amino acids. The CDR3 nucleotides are TGTGCCAGCAGCTTAGTAGTTGCGGGAGGGCCGGCAGATACGCAGTATTTT. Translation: CASSLVVAGGPADTQYF.

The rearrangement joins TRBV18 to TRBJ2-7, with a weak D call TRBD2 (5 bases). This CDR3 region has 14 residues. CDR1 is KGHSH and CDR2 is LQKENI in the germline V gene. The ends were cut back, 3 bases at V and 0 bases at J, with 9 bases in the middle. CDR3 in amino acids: CASSPRDVSYEQYF. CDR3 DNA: TGTGCCAGCTCACCCCGGGATGTCTCCTACGAGCAGTACTTC.

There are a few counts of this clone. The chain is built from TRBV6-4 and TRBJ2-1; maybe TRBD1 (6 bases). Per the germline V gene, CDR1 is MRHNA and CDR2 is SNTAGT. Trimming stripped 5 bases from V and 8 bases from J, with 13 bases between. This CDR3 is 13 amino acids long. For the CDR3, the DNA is TGTGCCAGCAGTCACAGGGATAGTGATGAGCAGTTCTTC. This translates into CASSHRDSDEQFF.

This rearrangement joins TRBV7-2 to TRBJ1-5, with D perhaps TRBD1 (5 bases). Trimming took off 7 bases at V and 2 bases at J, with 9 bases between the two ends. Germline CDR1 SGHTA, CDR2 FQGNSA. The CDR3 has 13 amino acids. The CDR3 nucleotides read TGTGCCAGCACCCTACAGGGCAATCAGCCCCAGCATTTT. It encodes CASTLQGNQPQHF.

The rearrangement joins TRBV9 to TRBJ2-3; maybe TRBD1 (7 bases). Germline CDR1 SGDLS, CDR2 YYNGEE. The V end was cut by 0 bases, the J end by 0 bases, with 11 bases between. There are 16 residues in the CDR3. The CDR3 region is CASSVETGRSTDTQYF. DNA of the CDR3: TGTGCCAGCAGCGTAGAGACAGGGAGGAGCACAGATACGCAGTATTTT.

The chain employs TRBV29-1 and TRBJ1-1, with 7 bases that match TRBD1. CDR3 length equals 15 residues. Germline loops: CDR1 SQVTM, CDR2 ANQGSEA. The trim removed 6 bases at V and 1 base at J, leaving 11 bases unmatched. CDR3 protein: CSVHPTGLTNTEAFF. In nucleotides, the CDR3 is TGCAGCGTCCACCCGACAGGGCTCACGAACACTGAAGCTTTCTTT.

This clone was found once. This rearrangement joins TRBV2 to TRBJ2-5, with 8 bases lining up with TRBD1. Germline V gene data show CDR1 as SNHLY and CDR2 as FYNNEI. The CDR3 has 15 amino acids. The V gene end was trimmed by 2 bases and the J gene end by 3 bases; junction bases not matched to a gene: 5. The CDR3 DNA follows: TGTGCCAGCAGTGAAAGGTGGACAGGGAAAGAGACCCAGTACTTC. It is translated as CASSERWTGKETQYF.